One sample yielded the 17 T cell receptor beta chains listed below, sequenced in a study of T cell responses to AZD1222 COVID-19 vaccine. Only in-frame clones appear in the TCRdb table, and some are missing; sequencing was by immunoSEQ multiplex PCR. The repertoire holds 200,000 to 250,000 clones, with roughly 94% as singletons. Sample: peripheral blood, taken 28 days after the second dose of the MenACWY control vaccine. Receptors were obtained from an adult who received the MenACWY meningococcal vaccine as a control.

The chain uses TRBV11-1 and TRBJ2-7; 7 bases map to TRBD2. Germline V gives CDR1 SGHAT, CDR2 FQDESV (reference sequence). This CDR3 is 13 amino acids long. Trimming took 6 bases from V and 6 from J; bases not matched to a gene: 8. The DNA for the CDR3 is TGTGCCAGCAGTCCTAGCGGACGGGGCGAGCAGTACTTC. The encoded protein is CASSPSGRGEQYF.

CDR3 in DNA: TGTGCCAGCAGCTTAGAGCCAATACAGGGCTACGAGCAGTACTTC. It codes for CASSLEPIQGYEQYF. The rearrangement uses TRBV7-2 and TRBJ2-7, with a possible D match to TRBD1 (6 bases). Germline V gene data show CDR1 as SGHTA and CDR2 as FQGNSA. CDR3 length: 15 amino acids. Trimming removed 1 base from V and 3 bases from J, with 13 bases in between.

The V and J genes are TRBV6-5 and TRBJ1-2; D is unclear. The germline gives CDR1 MNHEY, CDR2 SVGAGI. CDR3 size: 15 residues. V lost 5 bases to trimming and J lost 1 base, with 14 bases between them. CDR3 amino acids: CASSPRTDFNYGYTF. For the CDR3, the DNA is TGTGCCAGCAGTCCCCGGACGGATTTTAACTATGGCTACACCTTC.

The chain employs TRBV19 and TRBJ2-3; 10 bases match TRBD2. CDR3 length: 16 amino acids. The J segment lost 1 base and the V segment lost 7 bases, leaving 8 bases of the junction unmatched. CDR1 and CDR2 from the germline V gene are LNHDA and SQIVND (reference sequence). CDR3 DNA: TGTGCCAGTACCCCGTTAGCGGGGGGCCGCACAGATACGCAGTATTTT. It encodes CASTPLAGGRTDTQYF.

In its sample, this clone was seen once. This chain uses TRBV2 with TRBJ2-3, with TRBD2 matching 11 bases. This CDR3 has 15 residues. CDR1 and CDR2 from the germline V gene are SNHLY and FYNNEI. V shed 5 bases and J 2 bases; nucleotides not matched to a gene: 3. The CDR3 DNA reads TGTGCCAGCAGTACGACTAGCGGGGCCACAGATACGCAGTATTTT. Protein sequence: CASSTTSGATDTQYF.

This chain links TRBV5-8 with TRBJ1-2; D might be TRBD1 (6 bases). CDR1 and CDR2 from the germline V gene are SGHTS and YDEGEE. Trimming left V 4 bases short and J 5 bases short, with 24 bases between. This CDR3 spans 17 amino acids. DNA of the CDR3: TGTGCCAGCAGCCGCCGGCTACTGGGGGCCACGAGGTATGGCTACACCTTC. As protein: CASSRRLLGATRYGYTF.

The genes are TRBV28 and TRBJ1-3; 8 bases align to TRBD1. The CDR3 spans 16 residues. V gave up 1 base and J gave up 3 bases; unmatched junction bases: 5. The V gene's germline CDR1 is MDHEN and CDR2 SYDVKM. This CDR3 is CASSLSGGAGGNTIYF. CDR3 bases: TGTGCCAGCAGTTTATCAGGGGGCGCAGGTGGAAACACCATATATTTT.

The chain uses TRBV30 and TRBJ1-3, with D possibly matching TRBD1 (6 bases). The ends were cut back, 2 bases at V and 0 bases at J, with 11 bases in the middle. This CDR3 region has 15 residues. Germline lookup yields CDR1 GTSNPN and CDR2 SVGIG (reference sequence). The CDR3 sequence is CAWSPQDSSGNTIYF. The CDR3 DNA reads TGTGCCTGGAGTCCACAGGACAGCTCTGGAAACACCATATATTTT.

The rearrangement uses TRBV25-1 and TRBJ2-1; possibly TRBD1 or TRBD2 for D (6 bases each). This CDR3 comprises 12 residues. Germline CDR1 MGHDK, CDR2 SYGVNS. V lost 4 bases to trimming and J lost 13 bases, with 14 bases between them. CDR3 coding DNA: TGTGCCAGCAGTGTACGGGGGCTTGAACAGTTCTTC. Its protein is CASSVRGLEQFF.

This chain joins TRBV28 and TRBJ2-3, with 9 positions matching TRBD2. V lost 7 bases and J lost 4; bases outside the gene matches: 12. The CDR3 has 16 residues. The germline CDR1 and CDR2 sequences are MDHEN and SYDVKM. CDR3 DNA: TGTGCCAGCACCCCGGTCGGCCTAGCGGGACCAGATACGCAGTATTTT. Amino acids: CASTPVGLAGPDTQYF.

The chain uses TRBV6-5 and TRBJ2-5, with 8 bases identical to TRBD1. The CDR3 is 15 residues long. Germline lookup yields CDR1 MNHEY and CDR2 SVGAGI. The V and J ends lost 2 bases and 2 bases, in that order; junction bases with no gene match: 4. For the CDR3, the DNA is TGTGCCAGCAGTTACAGGACAGGGAATCAAGAGACCCAGTACTTC. This codes for CASSYRTGNQETQYF.

This chain connects TRBV30 to TRBJ2-2, with 7 bases aligning to TRBD2. This CDR3 is 15 amino acids long. The trim removed 2 bases at V and 4 bases at J, leaving 7 bases unmatched. The germline V gene has CDR1 GTSNPN and CDR2 SVGIG (reference sequence). CDR3 in amino acids: CAWSFGLVATGELFF. The CDR3 DNA follows: TGTGCCTGGAGTTTCGGACTAGTGGCCACCGGGGAGCTGTTTTTT.

The gene calls are TRBV10-3 and TRBJ1-1; possible D gene TRBD1, 5 bases. CDR1 is ENHRY, CDR2 SYGVKD, per germline. V lost 9 bases to trimming and J lost 1 base, with 9 bases between them. This CDR3 spans 12 amino acids. CDR3 sequence reads: CAMTGQNTEAFF. In nucleotides, the CDR3 is TGTGCCATGACGGGGCAGAACACTGAAGCTTTCTTT.

The chain employs TRBV5-1 and TRBJ1-5; D ambiguous. This CDR3 spans 13 amino acids. The V end lost 7 bases, the J end lost 5 bases, and 13 bases lay between the germline ends. Germline loops: CDR1 SGHRS, CDR2 YFSETQ. The CDR3 reads CASRKGDDQPQHF. The CDR3 DNA reads TGCGCCAGCCGCAAAGGAGATGATCAGCCCCAGCATTTT. The whole variable domain, remainder taken from reference TRBV5-1 and TRBJ1-5, is KAGVTQTPRYLIKTRGQQVTLSCSPISGHRSVSWYQQTPGQGLQFLFEYFSETQRNKGNFPGRFSGRQFSNSRSEMNVSTLELGDSALYLCASRKGDDQPQHFGDGTRLSIL.

This clone was counted once. The chain employs TRBV2 and TRBJ1-4; D is unclear. V shed 0 bases and J shed 12 bases, with 17 bases lying between them. Germline-derived CDR1 and CDR2 are SNHLY and FYNNEI. The CDR3 runs 15 residues. CDR3 in DNA: TGTGCCAGCAGTGAAGCGCTTAGGAGGGCTGTGCAACTGTTTTTT. It specifies CASSEALRRAVQLFF.

The J gene is TRBJ2-7, the V gene TRBV19; D unclear. The CDR3 totals 15 residues. Germline loops: CDR1 LNHDA, CDR2 SQIVND (reference sequence). Trimming took 1 base from V and 0 from J, leaving 10 bases between them. The CDR3 reads CASSIGAAGSYEQYF. The CDR3 DNA reads TGTGCCAGTAGTATAGGTGCGGCAGGCTCCTACGAGCAGTACTTC.

This chain links TRBV10-3 with TRBJ1-1, with 7 nucleotides matching TRBD1. The CDR3 has 14 amino acids. V shed 10 bases and J 1 base; nucleotides not matched to a gene: 9. The germline V gene has CDR1 ENHRY and CDR2 SYGVKD. The CDR3 coding sequence is TGTGCCACCTTTAGGGGGCTGGGGAACACTGAAGCTTTCTTT. This sequence encodes CATFRGLGNTEAFF.